This T cell receptor (beta chain) was documented in a study of Graves' ophthalmopathy and Graves' hyperthyroidism. Whole-study results and caveats: Blood also harbored most expanded thyroid clonotypes above 0.001 frequency.

About this clonotype: Its antigen is unknown. This sequence may be a read error, since a much larger clone differs from it by one base. In this CDR3 the conserved last residue, phenylalanine or tryptophan, is missing, so a read error is likely.

RNA transcripts served as template for amplifying TCR beta CDR3 sequences. HTBI primers were used in a first-round RT-PCR, which preceded a second-round multiplex PCR. TCRdb re-called the multiplex PCR reads with MiXCR, one entry per CDR3 protein. The repertoire includes hundreds of thousands of distinct CDR3 sequences, 22% of them detected once, and around 6.9% sits in the top ten. Stable hyperthyroidism meant no ophthalmopathy within 18 months of follow-up. Diagnosis used clinical symptoms, serum thyroxine, TRAb, thyroid ultrasound and orbital computed tomography. J was trimmed by 7 bases and V by 5 bases; bases with no gene match: 4. The CDR3 contains 12 residues.

The receptor's source is a woman between 18 and 29 years old with stable Graves' hyperthyroidism. Some clones in this sample may be carry-over from other donors' samples. The chain uses TRBV12-3 or TRBV12-4 and TRBJ1-1, with 7 nucleotides matching TRBD1. Input material: peripheral blood. The CDR3 loop is CASSRDSFEAFL. In nucleotides, the CDR3 is TGTGCCAGCAGTCGGGACAGCTTTGAAGCTTTCTTA.